This TCR beta chain was found in a study of cytomegalovirus exposure and HLA in healthy donors. Across the study: The approximately 130 validation repertoires and the 666 first-cohort repertoires shared a platform, a later analysis reported.

Germline V gene lookup returns CDR1 SGHRS and CDR2 YFSETQ. The CDR3 is made up of 13 amino acids. V was pared by 1 base and J by 3 bases, with 7 bases between. Repertoires were generated with immunoSEQ multiplex PCR, while TCRdb's copy carries only in-frame clones and drops some. This sample yields 150,000 to 180,000 clones, of which about 82% are seen a single time; around 2.1% belongs to the top ten. This TCR was sampled from a human donor in good health. The sequenced sample consisted of PBMCs. This rearrangement joins TRBV5-1 to TRBJ1-2; D gene unclear. CDR3 coding DNA: TGCGCCAGCAGCTTGACGTCGGACTATGGCTACACCTTC. This encodes CASSLTSDYGYTF. Complete variable domain (other parts from reference TRBV5-1 and TRBJ1-2): KAGVTQTPRYLIKTRGQQVTLSCSPISGHRSVSWYQQTPGQGLQFLFEYFSETQRNKGNFPGRFSGRQFSNSRSEMNVSTLELGDSALYLCASSLTSDYGYTFGSGTRLTVV.